The 23 T cell receptor beta chains given below trace back to one sample, sequenced in a study of T cell responses to AZD1222 COVID-19 vaccine. Method: immunoSEQ multiplex PCR; TCRdb's copy keeps in-frame clones and lacks some. The sample has about 150,000 clones, around nine tenths seen once. The sequencing used peripheral blood, collected after recovery from COVID-19. These receptor sequences come from an adult who had recovered from COVID-19.

V usage is TRBV12-5 and J usage is TRBJ1-1; possibly TRBD1 for D (5 bases). CDR1 and CDR2 (germline): LGHNT, FRNRAP. The ends were cut back, 3 bases at V and 6 bases at J, with 11 bases in the middle. The CDR3 spans 13 residues. CDR3: CASGFPGGAEAFF. Here the CDR3 DNA reads TGTGCTAGTGGTTTTCCCGGGGGGGCTGAAGCTTTCTTT.

The genes are TRBV4-1 and TRBJ2-7; D may match TRBD1 or TRBD2 (5 bases each). With 3 bases removed from V and 5 bases from J, the gap between germline ends came to 23 bases. CDR3 length: 17 residues. Per germline, CDR1 MGHRA and CDR2 YSYEKL. This CDR3 reads CASSHPFGAGVGNEQYF. DNA for the CDR3: TGCGCCAGCAGCCACCCCTTTGGGGCGGGTGTGGGAAACGAGCAGTACTTC.

The chain joins TRBV2 to TRBJ2-1, with 9 nucleotides matching TRBD2. The CDR3 covers 15 residues. J lost 1 base, V lost 6 bases, and 4 bases had no gene match. Germline CDR1 is SNHLY and CDR2 is FYNNEI. CDR3 sequence reads: CASSVAGVSYNEQFF. In DNA form, the CDR3 reads TGTGCCAGCAGCGTAGCGGGAGTGTCCTACAATGAGCAGTTCTTC.

The V and J genes are TRBV11-2 and TRBJ2-7, with a weak D call TRBD2 (6 bases). CDR3 size: 13 residues. CDR1 SGHAT and CDR2 FQNNGV come from the germline V gene. Trimming took 1 base from V and 3 from J, leaving 7 bases between them. The CDR3 DNA is TGTGCCAGCAGCTTAGTTAGCGGCTACGAGCAGTACTTC. Residues: CASSLVSGYEQYF.

The chain uses TRBV7-6 and TRBJ1-6, with D unclear. Germline-derived CDR1 and CDR2 are SGHVS and FNYEAQ. Trimming left V 2 bases short and J 3 bases short, with 8 bases between. The CDR3 length is 15 residues. In DNA, the CDR3 is TGTGCCAGCAGCTTACAGGACCGCTATAATTCACCCCTCCACTTT. Protein product: CASSLQDRYNSPLHF.

The V gene is TRBV2, the J gene TRBJ1-6; tentative D call: TRBD1 (5 bases). V was clipped by 8 bases and J by 9 bases, with 11 bases between them. Germline CDR1 and CDR2: SNHLY and FYNNEI. This CDR3 region has 12 residues. DNA of the CDR3: TGTGCCAGCGCCGGGGGTTCTTCACCCCTCCACTTT. This translates into CASAGGSSPLHF.

V usage is TRBV3-1 (or the pseudogene TRBV3-2) and J usage is TRBJ1-2; D is ambiguous. V dropped 8 bases and J dropped 2 bases, with 15 bases sitting between them. The CDR3 extends over 14 amino acids. Germline V gene data show CDR1 as LGHDT and CDR2 as YNNKEL (reference sequence). CDR3 DNA sequence: TGTGCCAGCCAACCCCGCCTGACGAACTATGGCTACACCTTC. Protein product: CASQPRLTNYGYTF.

The CDR3 region is CASSLNPGQGSEQYF. The CDR3 DNA is TGCGCCAGCAGCTTGAACCCGGGACAGGGCTCCGAGCAGTACTTC. This rearrangement joins TRBV5-1 to TRBJ2-7, with 9 bases lining up with TRBD1. This CDR3 is built from 15 residues. After removal of 1 base from V and 6 bases from J, the junction contained 8 bases not matched to a gene. Germline V gene sequence: CDR1 SGHRS, CDR2 YFSETQ.

The chain uses TRBV18 and TRBJ2-7; D is perhaps TRBD1 (6 bases). The CDR3 has 14 residues. Per the germline V gene, CDR1 is KGHSH and CDR2 is LQKENI. V lost 3 bases, J lost 0 bases, and 9 bases lay in between. The CDR3 DNA is TGTGCCAGCTCACCCCGGGACAACTCCTACGAGCAGTACTTC. As protein: CASSPRDNSYEQYF.

The table lists this clone with a few counts. The rearrangement joins TRBV7-2 to TRBJ1-1; 8 nucleotides align to TRBD1. The CDR3 runs to 15 residues. CDR1 SGHTA and CDR2 FQGNSA come from the germline V gene. V shed 3 bases, J shed 1 base, and the junction held 4 bases outside the gene matches. The chain's CDR3 is CASSLNRGENTEAFF. The DNA for the CDR3 is TGTGCCAGCAGCTTGAACAGGGGGGAGAACACTGAAGCTTTCTTT.

The DNA for the CDR3 is TGCGCCAGCAGCTTGGCCTGGGGCCCTACTTCCTACGAGCAGTACTTC. Its protein is CASSLAWGPTSYEQYF. The rearrangement uses TRBV5-1 and TRBJ2-7, with a weak D call TRBD1 (5 bases). The germline V gene has CDR1 SGHRS and CDR2 YFSETQ. The CDR3 sequence is 16 residues long. Deletions cut 0 bases from V and 1 base from J, with 14 bases between. Looking up the rest from reference TRBV5-1 and TRBJ2-7 gives the full variable domain: KAGVTQTPRYLIKTRGQQVTLSCSPISGHRSVSWYQQTPGQGLQFLFEYFSETQRNKGNFPGRFSGRQFSNSRSEMNVSTLELGDSALYLCASSLAWGPTSYEQYFGPGTRLTVT.

V and J are TRBV6-5 and TRBJ1-3; possibly TRBD1 for D (5 bases). In germline, CDR1 is MNHEY, CDR2 SVGAGI. The CDR3 contains 10 residues. With 7 bases removed from V and 9 bases from J, the gap between germline ends came to 7 bases. For the CDR3, the DNA is TGTGCCAGCACAGGGACCACCATATATTTT. It translates to CASTGTTIYF.

This sequence joins TRBV2 and TRBJ1-2; weak D call: TRBD1 (6 bases). CDR1 is SNHLY and CDR2 is FYNNEI in the germline V gene. The CDR3 is 13 amino acids. The V gene lost 2 bases and the J gene lost 5 bases, with 9 bases spanning the gap. The CDR3 loop is CASSERQGYGYTF. CDR3 DNA sequence: TGTGCCAGCAGTGAAAGGCAGGGGTATGGCTACACCTTC.

The rearrangement links TRBV28 to TRBJ1-4; the D gene is possibly TRBD1 (5 bases). Germline CDR1 and CDR2: MDHEN and SYDVKM. V was clipped by 6 bases and J by 2 bases, with 10 bases between them. This CDR3 is built from 14 residues. The CDR3, as DNA: TGTGCCAGCAGCACAGGCAAGACTAATGAAAAACTGTTTTTT. It is translated as CASSTGKTNEKLFF.

The chain carries TRBV2 and TRBJ2-5, with 15 bases identical to TRBD2. This CDR3 has 17 residues. Germline V gene data show CDR1 as SNHLY and CDR2 as FYNNEI. J gave up 4 bases and V 10 bases, and 13 bases lay outside the gene matches. CDR3 sequence reads: CATGGPQGLAGGETQYF. The CDR3 region has the DNA TGTGCCACGGGAGGCCCTCAGGGACTAGCGGGAGGAGAGACCCAGTACTTC.

This chain connects TRBV27 to TRBJ1-5; D might be TRBD1 (6 bases). Germline assignment: CDR1 MNHEY and CDR2 SMNVEV (reference sequence). Trimming pared 5 bases from V and 6 bases from J, leaving 11 bases between. There are 13 residues in the CDR3. CDR3 sequence reads: CASSTLGGQPQHF. The CDR3 nucleotides read TGTGCCAGCAGTACACTAGGGGGTCAGCCCCAGCATTTT.

V usage is TRBV27 and J usage is TRBJ1-1; tentative D call: TRBD1 (5 bases). Germline CDR1 MNHEY, CDR2 SMNVEV (reference sequence). Trimming took 5 bases from V and 2 from J, leaving 12 bases between them. The CDR3 is made up of 14 amino acids. In DNA form, the CDR3 reads TGTGCCAGCAGTCTGTACAGGTATAACACTGAAGCTTTCTTT. It translates to CASSLYRYNTEAFF.

The rearrangement links TRBV11-2 to TRBJ1-4; unclear D gene. V was pared by 1 base and J by 0 bases, with 12 bases between. The V gene's germline CDR1 is SGHAT and CDR2 FQNNGV. The CDR3 extends over 17 amino acids. CDR3: CASSLGRVVATNEKLFF. The CDR3 coding sequence is TGTGCCAGCAGCTTAGGTCGTGTCGTAGCAACTAATGAAAAACTGTTTTTT.

This clone was recorded only once. The gene calls are TRBV9 and TRBJ2-7; 7 nucleotides agree with TRBD1. The germline gives CDR1 SGDLS, CDR2 YYNGEE. V shed 0 bases, J shed 4 bases, and the junction held 7 bases outside the gene matches. The CDR3 runs to 15 residues. The CDR3: CASSVGVGGAYEQYF. In nucleotides, the CDR3 is TGTGCCAGCAGCGTAGGAGTAGGGGGCGCGTACGAGCAGTACTTC.

This clone was recorded only once. The chain carries TRBV28 and TRBJ2-3; D perhaps matches TRBD1 (5 bases). The CDR3 extends over 15 amino acids. The germline V gene has CDR1 MDHEN and CDR2 SYDVKM. Trimming left V 4 bases short and J 4 bases short, with 15 bases between. As DNA, the CDR3 is TGTGCCAGCAGTTCCCCCCCGCTAGGGGCAGATACGCAGTATTTT. Translating gives CASSSPPLGADTQYF.

The chain carries TRBV6-5 and TRBJ2-7; 8 nucleotides match TRBD1. The germline CDR1 and CDR2 sequences are MNHEY and SVGAGI. Trimming removed 6 bases from V and 3 bases from J; junction bases left unmatched: 10. CDR3 size: 15 residues. DNA for the CDR3: TGTGCCAGCAGGCCTTCGGACAGGGTAAGCTACGAGCAGTACTTC. Amino acids: CASRPSDRVSYEQYF.

This chain connects TRBV14 to TRBJ1-6, with a possible D match to TRBD1 (6 bases). Germline V lookup: CDR1 SGHDN, CDR2 FVKESK. V was pared by 5 bases and J by 9 bases, with 14 bases between. The CDR3 extends over 14 amino acids. This CDR3 is CASSTGRDRSPLHF. The CDR3 DNA follows: TGTGCCAGCAGCACAGGGAGGGATCGTTCACCCCTCCACTTT.

The rearrangement uses TRBV5-1 and TRBJ2-2; no definite D call. V was clipped by 5 bases and J by 2 bases, with 4 bases between them. CDR3 length: 12 residues. CDR1 SGHRS and CDR2 YFSETQ come from the germline V gene. The CDR3 loop reads CASRDNTGELFF. The CDR3 DNA reads TGCGCCAGCAGGGACAACACCGGGGAGCTGTTTTTT.